The table lists the clone carrying this T cell receptor beta chain with many counts. No antigen is known for it. The data stem from a study of T cells in Graves' hyperthyroidism and ophthalmopathy. Study-wide points: Also found in blood were most expanded thyroid clonotypes above 0.001.

The CDR3 spans 14 residues. Unmatched junction bases numbered 0, after V lost 3 bases and J lost 2 bases. Germline values: CDR1 LNHNV, CDR2 YYDKDF (reference sequence). Pregnant or lactating patients were excluded, as were those with uncontrolled infection or other autoimmune disease. Researchers amplified the TCR beta CDR3 regions from RNA transcripts. First-round RT-PCR of the TCR CDR3 relied on the HTBI primer set. TCRdb re-called the multiplex PCR reads through MiXCR, storing one row per CDR3 protein. The table shows 410,000 or so distinct CDR3 sequences, with over 12% occurring only once. The sequenced sample was blood. The source is a man aged 18 to 30 with Graves' ophthalmopathy. The rearrangement uses TRBV15 and TRBJ2-1; 8 bases are a match to TRBD2. The CDR3 DNA sequence: TGTGCCACCAGCAGCGGGGGGGCCTACAATGAGCAGTTCTTC. Translated, it gives CATSSGGAYNEQFF.